This entry describes one TCR beta chain. Its binding antigen is unknown. Base-call qualities are not available, and no considerably larger clone is one nucleotide away. Genomic DNA was extracted from sorted cells for sequencing of the TCRbeta CDR3 region. The immunoSEQ Assay was used for sequencing of TCRbeta CDR3 regions. Drawn from immuneACCESS, this table holds only the in-frame rearrangements with V and J called that TCRdb kept. Clones are partly lost; checked studies trace under half to an unresolved V gene and leave the rest unexplained. A total of 30,000 to 35,000 clones appear in this sample, around four fifths of them only once. The ten largest clones take up more than 20% of the sample. This record comes from a study of OX40 agonist ivuxolimab in advanced cancers. At the level of the whole study: The costimulatory receptor OX40 (CD134) was targeted by ivuxolimab, a fully human IgG2 agonistic monoclonal antibody. Intravenous ivuxolimab was administered to patients every 2 weeks at six dose levels: 0.01, 0.1, 0.3, 1.5, 3 and 10 mg/kg. Among the approximately 50 dose-escalation patients, some 20 had hepatocellular carcinoma, 15 melanoma, 9 renal cell carcinoma and 9 head and neck cancer. In the dose-escalation cohort, 82.7% of patients were male, and the mean age was around 60 years, with a range of 23 to 79. Prior anti-PD-1, anti-PD-L1 or anti-CTLA-4 therapy was permitted, and 40% of dose-escalation patients had received checkpoint inhibitors. Partial responses occurred in three dose-escalation patients: two with cutaneous melanoma and one with hepatocellular carcinoma. The point of sequencing TCRbeta in the periphery was to test whether ivuxolimab changed TCR sequence diversity and drove clonal T-cell expansion. The paper covers the monotherapy dose-escalation part of the phase I ivuxolimab trial, which included N ≈ 52 patients. On the study overall, not on this receptor specifically: The antigen specificity of the peripheral T cells that underwent clonal expansion was not determined. At doses from 0.1 to 3.0 mg/kg, clonal expansion was seen in both CD4+ and CD8+ blood T cells between baseline and week 6. In partial responders in the 0.1-3.0 mg/kg groups, normalized peripheral clonal expansion was found to be among the lowest, especially among CD8+ T cells. After ivuxolimab, more expanded clones were found on average in CD8+ T cells than in CD4+ T cells. Low levels of normalized T-cell clonal expansion were also seen in some nonresponding patients.

The trial excluded patients who had a history of autoimmune disease or were on systemic immunosuppression. Peripheral blood for TCR sequencing was collected from all dose cohorts at baseline, on cycle 4 day 1, and on cycle 7 day 1. The samples were drawn from a first-in-human, open-label, multicenter phase I dose-escalation trial of ivuxolimab. Adults with locally advanced or metastatic head and neck squamous cell, hepatocellular, melanoma or renal cell carcinoma were enrolled in the trial. Before TCR sequencing, CD4+ T cells and CD8+ T cells were sorted from peripheral blood as separate populations. At the junction V is shortened by 3 bases and J by 2 bases; bases outside the gene matches: 2. In the germline V gene, CDR1 corresponds to SGHTA and CDR2 to FQGTGA. Including cysteine and phenylalanine, the CDR3 has 15 amino acids. Of all the DNA, just the CDR3 is kept, 45 bases in frame from base 1.

This receptor was taken from an adult with an advanced solid tumor such as melanoma, head and neck, liver or kidney cancer. This sequence uses TRBV7-3 and TRBJ2-2, with TRBD2 identical over 8 junction bases. The material sequenced was CD4+ or CD8+ T cells sorted from blood, taken in a trial of the OX40 agonist ivuxolimab. The nucleotide sequence reads as follows: TGTGCCAGCAGCTTGGCGGGAGGAAACACCGGGGAGCTGTTTTTT. This encodes CASSLAGGNTGELFF.